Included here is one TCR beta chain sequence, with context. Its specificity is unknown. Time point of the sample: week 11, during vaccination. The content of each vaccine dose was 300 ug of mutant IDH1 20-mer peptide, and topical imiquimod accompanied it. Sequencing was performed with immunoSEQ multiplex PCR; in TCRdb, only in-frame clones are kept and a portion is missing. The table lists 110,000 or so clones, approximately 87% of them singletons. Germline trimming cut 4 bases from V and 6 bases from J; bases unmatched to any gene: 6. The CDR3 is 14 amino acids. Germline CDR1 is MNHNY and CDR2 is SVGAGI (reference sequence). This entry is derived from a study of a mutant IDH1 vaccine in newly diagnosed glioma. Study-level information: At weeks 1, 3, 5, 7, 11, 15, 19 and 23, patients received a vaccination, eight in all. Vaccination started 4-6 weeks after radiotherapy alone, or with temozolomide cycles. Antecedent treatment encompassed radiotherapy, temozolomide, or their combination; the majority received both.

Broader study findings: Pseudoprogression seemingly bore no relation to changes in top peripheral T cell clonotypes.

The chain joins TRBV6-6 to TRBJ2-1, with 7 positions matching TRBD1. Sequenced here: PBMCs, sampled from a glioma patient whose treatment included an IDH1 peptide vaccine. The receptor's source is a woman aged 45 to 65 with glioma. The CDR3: CASSWQTGSNEQFF. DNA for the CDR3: TGTGCCAGCAGTTGGCAGACAGGGAGCAATGAGCAGTTCTTC.